This TCR beta chain was sequenced for a study of technical replicates of blood from a few donors. The CDR3 runs 20 residues. Germline CDR1 is SGHRS and CDR2 is YFSETQ. The trim removed 1 base at V and 0 bases at J, leaving 15 bases unmatched. Here immunoSEQ multiplex PCR was the method, and the copy in TCRdb shows in-frame clones only, minus some. The sample holds 75,000 to 100,000 clones, roughly 94% seen once. This clone occurred once. J is TRBJ2-2 and V is TRBV5-1; 7 bases line up with TRBD2. Sequenced material: T cells isolated from PBMCs. The clonotype comes from a human donor in good health. The CDR3 region is CASSLRSVYGGRANTGELFF. CDR3 DNA: TGCGCCAGCAGCTTGAGGTCGGTTTACGGCGGGAGAGCGAACACCGGGGAGCTGTTTTTT.